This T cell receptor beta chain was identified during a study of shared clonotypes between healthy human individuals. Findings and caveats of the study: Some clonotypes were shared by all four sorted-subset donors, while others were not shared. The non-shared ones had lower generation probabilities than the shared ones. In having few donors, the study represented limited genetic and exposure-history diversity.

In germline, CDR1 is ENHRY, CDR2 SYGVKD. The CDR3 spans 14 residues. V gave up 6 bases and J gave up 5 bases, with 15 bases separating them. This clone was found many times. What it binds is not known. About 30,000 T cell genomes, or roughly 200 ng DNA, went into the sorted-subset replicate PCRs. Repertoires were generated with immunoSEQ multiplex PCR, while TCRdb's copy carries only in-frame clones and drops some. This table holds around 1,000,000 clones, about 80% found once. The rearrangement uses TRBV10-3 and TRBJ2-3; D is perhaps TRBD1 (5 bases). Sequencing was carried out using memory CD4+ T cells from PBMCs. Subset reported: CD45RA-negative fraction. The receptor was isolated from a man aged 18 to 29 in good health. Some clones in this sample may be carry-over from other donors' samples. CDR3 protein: CAISLQVSKDTQYF. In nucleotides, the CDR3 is TGTGCCATCAGCCTACAGGTTTCGAAAGATACGCAGTATTTT.